One and the same sample provided the 21 T cell receptor beta chains below, sequenced in a study of blood T cell repertoires in COVID-19. Profiling relied on immunoSEQ multiplex PCR, and the TCRdb table lists in-frame clones only, not all of them. This table holds about 300,000 clones, about four fifths found once. Sequenced sample: peripheral blood. The receptors were sampled from a woman aged 45-65 years with acute or convalescent COVID-19.

V is TRBV18 and J is TRBJ2-1; 11 bases line up with TRBD1. The V and J ends lost 6 bases and 15 bases, in that order; junction bases with no gene match: 19. The CDR3 has 16 residues. CDR1 and CDR2 from the germline V gene are KGHSH and LQKENI. The CDR3 region is CASSPTGPPGQGVGFF. The CDR3 DNA sequence: TGTGCCAGCTCTCCCACCGGACCTCCGGGACAGGGGGTCGGGTTCTTC.

The chain carries TRBV6-2 or TRBV6-3 and TRBJ1-2; D might be TRBD1 (6 bases). This CDR3 region has 13 residues. Trimming cost V 4 bases and J 2 bases, with 8 bases left between them. Per the germline V gene, CDR1 is MNHEY and CDR2 is SVGEGT. This CDR3 reads CASSSQGNYGYTF. In DNA, the CDR3 is TGTGCCAGCAGTTCGCAGGGGAACTATGGCTACACCTTC.

The genes are TRBV27 and TRBJ1-3; a possible D gene is TRBD1 (5 bases). The CDR3 totals 15 residues. Trimming cost V 5 bases and J 1 base, with 12 bases left between them. Germline values: CDR1 MNHEY, CDR2 SMNVEV (reference sequence). CDR3 amino acids: CASSPRGFSGNTIYF. CDR3 DNA sequence: TGTGCCAGCAGTCCCCGGGGGTTTTCTGGAAACACCATATATTTT.

This rearrangement joins TRBV10-3 to TRBJ1-1; 7 bases are shared with TRBD1. V was clipped by 1 base and J by 4 bases; unmatched bases: 6. Looked up from germline, CDR1 is ENHRY and CDR2 is SYGVKD. The CDR3 has 15 residues. CDR3 sequence reads: CAISELEGAGTEAFF. The CDR3 DNA follows: TGTGCCATCAGTGAGTTAGAGGGGGCAGGCACTGAAGCTTTCTTT.

This clone was found a few times. The chain combines TRBV7-9 with TRBJ2-1; 9 bases are a match to TRBD2. The CDR3 has 19 amino acids. CDR1 SEHNR and CDR2 FQNEAQ come from the germline V gene (reference sequence). After removal of 2 bases from V and 3 bases from J, the junction contained 14 bases not matched to a gene. Here the CDR3 DNA reads TGTGCCAGCAGCTTAACCCCGCTTGACACAGCGGGAGGCTACAATGAGCAGTTCTTC. Translating gives CASSLTPLDTAGGYNEQFF. Full variable domain (missing parts from reference TRBV7-9 and TRBJ2-1): DTGVSQNPRHKITKRGQNVTFRCDPISEHNRLYWYRQTLGQGPEFLTYFQNEAQLEKSRLLSDRFSAERPKGSFSTLEIQRTEQGDSAMYLCASSLTPLDTAGGYNEQFFGPGTRLTVL.

This chain uses TRBV21-1 with TRBJ1-5; the table's TRBD1 call for D was not verified on the DNA. TRBV21-1 is shown as a pseudogene. There are 18 residues in the CDR3. Here the CDR3 DNA reads TGTGCCAGCAGCAAAGCTCCGGGACAGCGGTATAGCAATCAGCCCCAGCATTTT. Protein product: CASSKAPGQRYSNQPQHF.

V usage is TRBV30 and J usage is TRBJ1-1, with 7 bases lining up with TRBD1. Germline CDR1 reads GTSNPN; CDR2 reads SVGIG (reference sequence). V shed 3 bases and J 1 base; nucleotides not matched to a gene: 8. The CDR3 totals 15 residues. The CDR3 spells CAWRVMGQRNTEAFF. The CDR3 DNA sequence: TGTGCCTGGAGGGTAATGGGACAGCGGAACACTGAAGCTTTCTTT.

The rearrangement uses TRBV29-1 and TRBJ2-4, with a tentative D call TRBD2 (5 bases). Germline V gene lookup returns CDR1 SQVTM and CDR2 ANQGSEA. Trimming cost V 3 bases and J 0 bases, with 9 bases left between them. There are 14 residues in the CDR3. The CDR3 nucleotides are TGCAGCGTTGACGAGGGATTAGCCAAAAACATTCAGTACTTC. Translation: CSVDEGLAKNIQYF.

The chain employs TRBV6-5 and TRBJ2-3; D might be TRBD1 (5 bases). CDR1 and CDR2 from the germline V gene are MNHEY and SVGAGI. V lost 0 bases, J lost 5 bases, and 15 bases lay in between. The CDR3 is made up of 16 amino acids. CDR3 sequence: CASSYSKGLARDTQYF. DNA of the CDR3: TGTGCCAGCAGTTACTCAAAGGGGCTGGCAAGAGATACGCAGTATTTT.

This clone showed up just a few times. J is TRBJ2-3 and V is TRBV6-4, with D unresolved. V shed 10 bases and J shed 0 bases, with 11 bases lying between them. There are 13 residues in the CDR3. The V gene's germline CDR1 is MRHNA and CDR2 SNTAGT. CDR3 region: CATSTGSTDTQYF. CDR3 nucleotides: TGTGCCACCTCTACCGGGAGCACAGATACGCAGTATTTT.

This chain joins TRBV7-9 and TRBJ2-3, with 7 bases aligning to TRBD1. Germline CDR1 reads SEHNR; CDR2 reads FQNEAQ (reference sequence). With V trimmed by 6 bases and J by 4 bases, 13 bases remained unmatched. This CDR3 has 16 amino acids. The CDR3 nucleotides are TGTGCCAGCAGTTCGAGAGGGGGCGGGTTAGCAGATACGCAGTATTTT. Translated: CASSSRGGGLADTQYF. The variable domain in full, with the rest retrieved from reference TRBV7-9 and TRBJ2-3, is DTGVSQNPRHKITKRGQNVTFRCDPISEHNRLYWYRQTLGQGPEFLTYFQNEAQLEKSRLLSDRFSAERPKGSFSTLEIQRTEQGDSAMYLCASSSRGGGLADTQYFGPGTRLTVL.

The chain recombines TRBV27 with TRBJ2-6, with 8 bases matching TRBD1. V trimming: 0 bases; J trimming: 2 bases; junction bases outside the gene matches: 6. The germline V gene has CDR1 MNHEY and CDR2 SMNVEV (reference sequence). The CDR3 extends over 18 amino acids. In DNA, the CDR3 is TGTGCCAGCAGTTTATCGCCGCGGACAGGGACTGGGGCCAACGTCCTGACTTTC. This gives the protein CASSLSPRTGTGANVLTF.

This clone was detected only a few times. V gene TRBV3-1 (or the pseudogene TRBV3-2) combines with J gene TRBJ2-2, with TRBD2 matching 14 bases. Trimming removed 6 bases from V and 4 bases from J; junction bases left unmatched: 4. The CDR3 loop spans 16 amino acids. In germline, CDR1 is LGHDT, CDR2 YNNKEL (reference sequence). The CDR3 sequence is CASRRGTSGSTGELFF. CDR3 nucleotides: TGTGCCAGCAGACGAGGGACTAGCGGGAGCACCGGGGAGCTGTTTTTT.

The chain employs TRBV2 and TRBJ1-5; 9 bases agree with TRBD1. Germline assignment: CDR1 SNHLY and CDR2 FYNNEI. The CDR3 consists of 16 residues. V was clipped by 3 bases and J by 4 bases; unmatched bases: 7. Written as DNA, the CDR3 is TGTGCCAGCAGTGATACCGGGACAGGGCCTAATCAGCCCCAGCATTTT. The encoded protein is CASSDTGTGPNQPQHF. The full variable domain, in which reference TRBV2 and TRBJ1-5 provide the parts outside the CDR3, is EPEVTQTPSHQVTQMGQEVILRCVPISNHLYFYWYRQILGQKVEFLVSFYNNEISEKSEIFDDQFSVERPDGSNFTLKIRSTKLEDSAMYFCASSDTGTGPNQPQHFGDGTRLSIL.

J is TRBJ2-7 and V is TRBV6-2 or TRBV6-3, with 7 bases aligning to TRBD1. Germline CDR1 is MNHEY and CDR2 is SVGEGT. The CDR3 has 15 amino acids. J gave up 5 bases and V 4 bases, and 11 bases lay outside the gene matches. CDR3 residues: CASSSPGQVGDEQYV. The CDR3 DNA sequence: TGTGCCAGCAGTTCTCCCGGACAGGTGGGGGACGAGCAGTACGTC.

The chain uses TRBV6-1 and TRBJ2-7; 7 bases are shared with TRBD1. This CDR3 has 14 amino acids. Germline CDR1 and CDR2: MNHNS and SASEGT. V lost 2 bases and J lost 2; bases outside the gene matches: 3. The CDR3 loop is CASSEYRGPYEQYV. The CDR3 region has the DNA TGTGCCAGCAGTGAATACAGGGGACCCTACGAGCAGTACGTC.

A single count supports this clone. The V call is TRBV3-1 (or the pseudogene TRBV3-2), the J call TRBJ2-5, with D unresolved. The V end was cut by 4 bases, the J end by 0 bases, with 6 bases between. This CDR3 has 13 amino acids. Germline V gene lookup returns CDR1 LGHDT and CDR2 YNNKEL (reference sequence). CDR3 nucleotides: TGTGCCAGCAGCCTACTACACCAAGAGACCCAGTACTTC. Translating it yields CASSLLHQETQYF.

The chain uses TRBV11-2 and TRBJ1-6, with D unclear. Germline assignment: CDR1 SGHAT and CDR2 FQNNGV. V shed 6 bases and J shed 8 bases, with 20 bases lying between them. The CDR3 covers 16 residues. CDR3 sequence reads: CASSKRAITFDSPLHF. For the CDR3, the DNA is TGTGCCAGCAGTAAGAGGGCCATTACCTTTGATTCACCCCTCCACTTT.

Note on this clone: Its ends do not fully match the called genes, so a read error is possible. Other DNA sequences of this sample code for an identical CDR3. The chain employs TRBV7-2 and TRBJ2-2; 10 nucleotides align to TRBD2. The germline CDR1 and CDR2 sequences are SGHTA and FQGNSA. The CDR3 length is 13 residues. The CDR3, as DNA: TGTGCCAGCAGCCTAGCGGGAGCCGGGGAGCTGTTTTTT. Translation gives CASSLAGAGELFF.

This chain links TRBV18 with TRBJ1-2; a possible D gene is TRBD1 (5 bases). V was cut by 3 bases and J by 4 bases, with 6 bases left in between. This CDR3 contains 12 residues. Germline CDR1 KGHSH, CDR2 LQKENI. CDR3 sequence reads: CASSPGGYGYTF. In DNA, the CDR3 is TGTGCCAGCTCACCGGGGGGCTATGGCTACACCTTC. The full variable domain, with the rest looked up from reference TRBV18 and TRBJ1-2, is NAGVMQNPRHLVRRRGQEARLRCSPMKGHSHVYWYRQLPEEGLKFMVYLQKENIIDESGMPKERFSAEFPKEGPSILRIQQVVRGDSAAYFCASSPGGYGYTFGSGTRLTVV.

The CDR3 here is CAWSVPGSNQPQHF. The CDR3 DNA reads as TGTGCCTGGAGTGTACCAGGGAGCAATCAGCCCCAGCATTTT. The chain carries TRBV30 and TRBJ1-5; D is perhaps TRBD1 (5 bases). The CDR3 runs to 14 residues. From germline, CDR1 is GTSNPN and CDR2 SVGIG (reference sequence). V was pared by 0 bases and J by 1 base, with 7 bases between. Looking up the rest from reference TRBV30 and TRBJ1-5 gives the full variable domain: SQTIHQWPATLVQPVGSPLSLECTVEGTSNPNLYWYRQAAGRGLQLLFYSVGIGQISSEVPQNLSASRPQDRQFILSSKKLLLSDSGFYLCAWSVPGSNQPQHFGDGTRLSIL.